This TCR beta chain comes out of a study of cytomegalovirus exposure and HLA in healthy donors. Researchers ran the PCR with 60 Vbeta and 13 Jbeta primers. Profiled with immunoSEQ multiplex PCR; TCRdb holds only in-frame clones, not every one. The sample lists 110,000 to 150,000 clones; about 84% were seen once. The CDR3 is made up of 12 amino acids. The germline CDR1 and CDR2 sequences are LNHDA and SQIVND (reference sequence). Trimming shortened V by 4 bases and J by 3 bases, and 7 bases separated the two germline ends. This clonotype originated in a male donor in good health and CMV-seronegative. This rearrangement joins TRBV19 to TRBJ2-7; perhaps TRBD2 as D (5 bases). Sequenced input: PBMCs. In DNA form, the CDR3 reads TGTGCCAGTAGTAACCGGGACTACGAGCAGTACTTC. This translates into CASSNRDYEQYF.